This T cell receptor (beta chain) appears in the sequencing data of a study of blood T cells in healthy people across ages. The ends were cut back, 6 bases at V and 2 bases at J, with 13 bases in the middle. The CDR3 has 13 amino acids. Germline V gives CDR1 SQVTM, CDR2 ANQGSEA. The authors ran a second PCR of roughly 6 to 12 cycles using a sample-barcoded 5' primer and a J-beta primer mix. MiXCR, run by TCRdb on the 5' RACE reads, gives a single entry per CDR3 protein. Among about 570,000 distinct CDR3 sequences, about 26% were seen once, and the ten largest hold 3% to 4%. The same data also contributed to another study, on T cells of mothers and their children.

The genes are TRBV29-1 and TRBJ1-2; possible D gene TRBD1, 5 bases. This TCR was recovered from a boy aged 2 to 9 in good health. Input material: blood. DNA of the CDR3: TGCAGCGTCGGCGGGGGATCGAACTATGGCTACACCTTC. Residues: CSVGGGSNYGYTF.